This TCR beta chain stems from a study of CD8 T cells in ankylosing spondylitis. Germline V CDR1 and CDR2: DFQATT, SNEGSKA (reference sequence). V was cut by 4 bases and J by 5 bases, with 5 bases left in between. CDR3 length equals 11 residues. TCRdb fed the 5' RACE reads into MiXCR, producing one record per CDR3 protein. Of more than 150,000 distinct CDR3 sequences in the sample, over 10% are singletons; the top ten hold more than 15%. V usage is TRBV20-1 and J usage is TRBJ2-2; the D is unclear. This receptor was obtained from a male donor with ankylosing spondylitis or in good health (not recorded which). Sequencing was performed on blood, either unsorted or a sorted T cell fraction (not recorded which). The CDR3 coding sequence is TGCAGTGCTACTCAAACCGGGGAGCTGTTTTTT. Its protein product is CSATQTGELFF.